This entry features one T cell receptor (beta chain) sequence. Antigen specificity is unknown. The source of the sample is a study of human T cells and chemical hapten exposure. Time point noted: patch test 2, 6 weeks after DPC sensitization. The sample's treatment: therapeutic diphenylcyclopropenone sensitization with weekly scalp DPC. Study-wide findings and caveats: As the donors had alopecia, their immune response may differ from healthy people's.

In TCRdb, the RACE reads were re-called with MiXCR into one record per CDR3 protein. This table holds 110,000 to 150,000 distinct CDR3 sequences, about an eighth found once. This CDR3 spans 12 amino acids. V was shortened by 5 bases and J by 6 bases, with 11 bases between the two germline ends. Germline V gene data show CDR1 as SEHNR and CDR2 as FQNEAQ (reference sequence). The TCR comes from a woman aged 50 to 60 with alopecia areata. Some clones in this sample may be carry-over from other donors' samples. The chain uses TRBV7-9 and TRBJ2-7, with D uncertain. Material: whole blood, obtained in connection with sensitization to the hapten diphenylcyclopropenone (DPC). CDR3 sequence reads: CASSETFAEQYF. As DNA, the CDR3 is TGTGCCAGCAGCGAAACCTTCGCCGAGCAGTACTTC.